The 13 T cell receptor beta chains below come from one sample, sequenced in a study of post-analysis software for immune sequencing data. For these TCRs, the target antigens are not known. Whole-study findings and limits: Compared with controls, patients had more of 4 to 6 TRBV segments, including TRBV5-6, TRBV5-1 and TRBV20-1.

Unique molecular identifiers featured in each of the TCR beta cDNA libraries. TCRdb ran MiXCR on the PCR reads and lists one entry per CDR3 protein. The sample includes 350,000 to 450,000 distinct CDR3 sequences, 30% to 45% seen only once; the top ten take around 15%. Source material: blood. These receptors all come from a girl aged 5-17 years with multiple sclerosis.

The chain combines TRBV4-2 with TRBJ1-5; 7 positions agree with TRBD1. The CDR3 is 15 residues long. Germline V CDR1 and CDR2: LGHNA, YNFKEQ. J lost 7 bases, V lost 0 bases, and 6 bases had no gene match. The CDR3 spells CASSQDGQDSQPQHF. CDR3 DNA: TGTGCCAGCAGCCAAGATGGACAGGACAGCCAGCCCCAGCATTTT.

The sample holds a few counts of this clonotype. The chain joins TRBV6-5 to TRBJ2-1; 7 bases align to TRBD2. The trim removed 10 bases at V and 3 bases at J, leaving 6 bases unmatched. CDR1 and CDR2 (germline): MNHEY, SVGAGI. The CDR3 spans 13 residues. In nucleotides, the CDR3 is TGTGCCACCGGGGGGAGTAACTACAATGAGCAGTTCTTC. This gives the protein CATGGSNYNEQFF.

This clonotype turned up a few times. The chain combines TRBV20-1 with TRBJ2-4; tentatively, D is TRBD1 or TRBD2 (5 bases each). The DNA end is a closer match to TRBJ2-7, so the J assignment may be wrong. The CDR3 totals 15 residues. Germline lookup yields CDR1 DFQATT and CDR2 SNEGSKA (reference sequence). The CDR3 DNA reads as TGCAGTGCTAGAGTCTGGGACCGCGAATGGGGCGAGCAGTACTTC. Protein sequence: CSARVWDREWGEQYF.

This clonotype was seen a handful of times. This chain links TRBV15 with TRBJ2-7, with D perhaps matching TRBD2 (5 bases). The CDR3 loop spans 15 amino acids. The germline CDR1 and CDR2 sequences are LNHNV and YYDKDF (reference sequence). V dropped 0 bases and J dropped 0 bases, with 9 bases sitting between them. CDR3 protein: CATSRDARDSYEQYF. The DNA for the CDR3 is TGTGCCACCAGCAGAGACGCGAGGGACTCCTACGAGCAGTACTTC.

This clonotype was counted between two and nine times. The V gene is TRBV4-1, the J gene TRBJ1-4; TRBD1 matches 7 bases. The germline V gene encodes CDR1 MGHRA and CDR2 YSYEKL. The CDR3 has 16 residues. With 1 base clipped from V and 8 bases from J, the junction kept 10 bases outside the gene matches. CDR3 bases: TGCGCCAGCAGCCAAGCGGAGGGGGCCTTAGAAGAAAAACTGTTTTTT. Translating it yields CASSQAEGALEEKLFF.

This clonotype was found a few times. The rearrangement uses TRBV20-1 and TRBJ1-2; D gene ambiguous. Trimming took off 3 bases at V and 5 bases at J, with 19 bases between the two ends. CDR1 DFQATT and CDR2 SNEGSKA come from the germline V gene (reference sequence). The CDR3 length is 15 residues. DNA of the CDR3: TGCAGTGCTAGTTCCTCGGTCATATCTGGGTATGGCTACACCTTC. Protein sequence: CSASSSVISGYGYTF.

As regards this clonotype: Since a much larger clone is just one base distant, this may be a read error. The chain combines TRBV29-1 with TRBJ2-1, with 7 bases lining up with TRBD1. Per the germline V gene, CDR1 is SQVTM and CDR2 is ANQGSEA. The CDR3 extends over 14 amino acids. Unmatched junction bases numbered 10, after V lost 3 bases and J lost 8 bases. The CDR3 coding sequence is TGCAGCGTTGACAGGGGGACGGTTTTCGATGAGCAGTTCTTC. This sequence encodes CSVDRGTVFDEQFF.

This clonotype occurred a few times. The gene calls are TRBV12-3 or TRBV12-4 and TRBJ2-2; the match to TRBD1 covers 10 bases. The CDR3 has 15 amino acids. J lost 2 bases, V lost 6 bases, and 3 bases had no gene match. In nucleotides, the CDR3 is TGTGCCAGCAGGCGGGACAGGGGCAACACCGGGGAGCTGTTTTTT. Translating gives CASRRDRGNTGELFF.

This clonotype has a handful of counts. This chain connects TRBV3-1 to TRBJ2-7, with D possibly TRBD2 on 6 matching bases. V gave up 1 base and J gave up 4 bases, with 11 bases separating them. The CDR3 length is 14 residues. CDR1 and CDR2 (germline): LGHDT, YNNKEL (reference sequence). The CDR3 nucleotides are TGTGCCAGCAGCCAAGCGGGACTCAGGTACGAGCAGTACTTC. Amino acids: CASSQAGLRYEQYF.

This clonotype was seen a few times. The chain uses TRBV9 and TRBJ2-7, with a possible D match to TRBD1 (5 bases). Germline V gives CDR1 SGDLS, CDR2 YYNGEE. V gave up 0 bases and J gave up 0 bases, with 7 bases separating them. The CDR3 is made up of 14 amino acids. The CDR3 nucleotides are TGTGCCAGCAGCGTAGCAGACAGCTCCTACGAGCAGTACTTC. It encodes CASSVADSSYEQYF.

V gene TRBV7-2 combines with J gene TRBJ1-2, with 11 bases fitting TRBD1. Trimming took 9 bases from V and 5 from J; bases not matched to a gene: 23. The germline CDR1 and CDR2 sequences are SGHTA and FQGNSA. This CDR3 is built from 19 residues. Here the CDR3 DNA reads TGTGCCAGTCCACGTAGTATTTTTGCGGGGACAGGGGGGGAGTATGGCTACACCTTC. Translating it yields CASPRSIFAGTGGEYGYTF.

The chain recombines TRBV20-1 with TRBJ1-6; D might be TRBD1 (6 bases). Germline values: CDR1 DFQATT, CDR2 SNEGSKA (reference sequence). This CDR3 is built from 15 residues. V was cut by 0 bases and J by 2 bases, with 8 bases left in between. The CDR3 here is CSARDRGAYNSPLHF. The CDR3 nucleotides read TGCAGTGCTAGAGACAGGGGTGCCTATAATTCACCCCTCCACTTT.

CDR3 in DNA: TGTGCCAGCAGTTTTAGTCCCCGGCCCACTAATGAAAAACTGTTTTTT. Protein sequence: CASSFSPRPTNEKLFF. This chain connects TRBV12-3 or TRBV12-4 to TRBJ1-4; D is unclear. Between the trimmed V and J ends, which lost 3 bases and 2 bases, there was a span of 13 bases. The CDR3 contains 16 residues.